The 26 T cell receptor beta chains reported below all come from one sample, sequenced in a study of CD8 T cells in Susac syndrome (dated by TCRdb to the late 2010s). The library was produced with the immunoSEQ multiplex PCR assay. RNA was extracted using the RNeasy kit, and about 0.45 to 1 ug of the RNA was reverse transcribed with random hexamers. TCRdb reran the public reads through fastp at Q25 and MiXCR, keeping productive beta chains. One record per CDR3 amino acid sequence lists the most common genes and DNA. The sample has some 150,000 distinct CDR3 sequences on record, 94% of them singletons. The ten largest make up 0.075% to 0.1% of the sample. The sequenced material came from CD4+ T cells from PBMCs. The receptors come from a human donor in good health.

The chain links TRBV5-1 to TRBJ2-1, with TRBD2 identical over 7 bases. The V and J ends lost 4 bases and 2 bases, in that order; junction bases with no gene match: 6. Germline-derived CDR1 and CDR2 are SGHRS and YFSETQ. The CDR3 consists of 15 residues. CDR3 amino acids: CASSQRDPPYNEQFF. CDR3 bases: TGCGCCAGCAGCCAGCGGGATCCTCCCTACAATGAGCAGTTCTTC.

The gene calls are TRBV28 and TRBJ2-6; D is unclear. V gave up 6 bases and J gave up 2 bases, with 14 bases separating them. Per the germline V gene, CDR1 is MDHEN and CDR2 is SYDVKM. This CDR3 contains 16 residues. In DNA form, the CDR3 reads TGTGCCAGCAGGTCCTCGGGCCCTGCTGGGGCCAACGTCCTGACTTTC. It codes for CASRSSGPAGANVLTF.

The J gene is TRBJ2-2, the V gene TRBV29-1; a possible D gene is TRBD1 (5 bases). CDR3 size: 17 residues. V lost 4 bases and J 0 bases, leaving 18 bases between the germline ends. The V gene's germline CDR1 is SQVTM and CDR2 ANQGSEA. This chain's CDR3 is CSVGDGQGISNTGELFF. The DNA of the CDR3 is TGCAGCGTTGGGGATGGCCAGGGAATATCGAACACCGGGGAGCTGTTTTTT.

The genes are TRBV18 and TRBJ1-1; D not certain. Trimming removed 2 bases at V and 1 base at J, with 8 bases between. Germline-derived CDR1 and CDR2 are KGHSH and LQKENI. This CDR3 is built from 14 residues. The CDR3 region is CASSPRVANTEAFF. Here the CDR3 DNA reads TGTGCCAGCTCACCAAGGGTAGCGAACACTGAAGCTTTCTTT.

The chain recombines TRBV6-6 with TRBJ1-1; the D gene is possibly TRBD1 (5 bases). The CDR3 runs 13 residues. Trimming cost V 6 bases and J 0 bases, with 8 bases left between them. Germline loops: CDR1 MNHNY, CDR2 SVGAGI (reference sequence). The CDR3 protein is CASRRGLNTEAFF. CDR3 coding DNA: TGTGCCAGCAGGAGGGGACTGAACACTGAAGCTTTCTTT.

J is TRBJ2-4 and V is TRBV10-1; weak D call: TRBD2 (5 bases). The CDR3 length is 13 residues. From germline, CDR1 is WNHNN and CDR2 SYGVQD (reference sequence). Trimming pared 0 bases from V and 9 bases from J, leaving 9 bases between. CDR3 sequence (DNA): TGCGCCAGCAGTGAGTCAAGGGCGGGCATTCAGTACTTC. This sequence encodes CASSESRAGIQYF.

This CDR3 reads CASSVQRGDVGYTF. The CDR3 bases are TGTGCCAGCAGCGTTCAACGCGGAGACGTTGGCTACACCTTC. J is TRBJ1-2 and V is TRBV2; no clear D. V gave up 6 bases and J gave up 7 bases, with 18 bases separating them. The CDR3 contains 14 residues. CDR1 and CDR2 (germline): SNHLY, FYNNEI.

This chain links TRBV5-1 with TRBJ1-1; D unresolved. CDR1 and CDR2 from the germline V gene are SGHRS and YFSETQ. The CDR3 runs to 14 residues. The germline V and J ends were trimmed by 0 bases and 6 bases, with 12 bases remaining between them. The CDR3 coding sequence is TGCGCCAGCAGCTTGGAAAGGCGGAGCGCTGAAGCTTTCTTT. It translates to CASSLERRSAEAFF.

The genes are TRBV29-1 and TRBJ2-3; D gene uncertain. The ends were cut back, 4 bases at V and 3 bases at J, with 11 bases in the middle. The CDR3 consists of 13 residues. Germline V gene data show CDR1 as SQVTM and CDR2 as ANQGSEA. CDR3 sequence (DNA): TGCAGCGTTGCAGTCATAATGACAGATACGCAGTATTTT. This encodes CSVAVIMTDTQYF.

This clonotype was counted once. This rearrangement joins TRBV7-3 to TRBJ2-6; D unclear. Germline-derived CDR1 and CDR2 are SGHTA and FQGTGA. The CDR3 has 15 residues. Trimming shortened V by 4 bases and J by 0 bases, and 7 bases separated the two germline ends. CDR3 sequence: CASSYRVSGANVLTF. Written as DNA, the CDR3 is TGTGCCAGCAGCTATCGCGTCTCTGGGGCCAACGTCCTGACTTTC. Complete variable domain (other parts from reference TRBV7-3 and TRBJ2-6): GAGVSQTPSNKVTEKGKYVELRCDPISGHTALYWYRQSLGQGPEFLIYFQGTGAADDSGLPNDRFFAVRPEGSVSTLKIQRTERGDSAVYLCASSYRVSGANVLTFGAGSRLTVL.

The V call is TRBV20-1, the J call TRBJ1-2; tentatively, D is TRBD1 (6 bases). Deletions cut 0 bases from V and 1 base from J, with 12 bases between. Germline V CDR1 and CDR2: DFQATT, SNEGSKA (reference sequence). The CDR3 is 15 residues long. CDR3 nucleotide sequence: TGCAGTGCTAGAGATACCGGGGGCCATAACTATGGCTACACCTTC. Translated, it gives CSARDTGGHNYGYTF.

The CDR3 coding sequence is TGTGCCAGCAGCGTGGCGCTAGCGGACTACAATGAGCAGTTCTTC. Its protein is CASSVALADYNEQFF. The genes are TRBV9 and TRBJ2-1; 7 bases match TRBD2. With 2 bases clipped from V and 3 bases from J, the junction kept 5 bases outside the gene matches. CDR1 SGDLS and CDR2 YYNGEE come from the germline V gene. The CDR3 runs 15 residues.

This clonotype appeared a single time. The chain recombines TRBV4-2 with TRBJ2-2, with TRBD2 identical over 7 bases. The CDR3 loop spans 17 amino acids. V gave up 1 base and J gave up 6 bases; unmatched junction bases: 11. Germline V gene sequence: CDR1 LGHNA, CDR2 YNFKEQ. In DNA form, the CDR3 reads TGTGCCAGCAGCCAAGGAGTTGGCGGGAGTCTGGCCGGGGAGCTGTTTTTT. Its protein is CASSQGVGGSLAGELFF.

V and J are TRBV7-9 and TRBJ2-7; 9 bases map to TRBD1. V was clipped by 5 bases and J by 3 bases; unmatched bases: 5. From germline, CDR1 is SEHNR and CDR2 FQNEAQ (reference sequence). The CDR3 runs 14 residues. This CDR3 is CASSRWTGDYEQYF. The DNA for the CDR3 is TGTGCCAGCAGCAGATGGACAGGGGACTACGAGCAGTACTTC.

This sequence joins TRBV19 and TRBJ1-1, with 7 nucleotides matching TRBD1. Germline lookup yields CDR1 LNHDA and CDR2 SQIVND (reference sequence). The CDR3 contains 13 residues. Trimming removed 6 bases from V and 1 base from J; junction bases left unmatched: 2. The CDR3 sequence: CASRRQGNTEAFF. The CDR3 DNA sequence: TGTGCCAGTAGACGACAGGGGAACACTGAAGCTTTCTTT.

The rearrangement joins TRBV12-5 to TRBJ2-7; a weak D match, TRBD2 (6 bases). The CDR3 is 15 residues long. The V end was cut by 4 bases, the J end by 5 bases, with 18 bases between. Germline CDR1 and CDR2: LGHNT and FRNRAP. The CDR3 DNA follows: TGTGCTAGTGGTTCCACTCGGGGGAACGAGAACGAGCAGTACTTC. Amino acids: CASGSTRGNENEQYF.

The V gene is TRBV29-1, the J gene TRBJ1-4, with 9 bases matching TRBD1. The CDR3 runs to 13 residues. Germline values: CDR1 SQVTM, CDR2 ANQGSEA. V was pared by 7 bases and J by 7 bases, with 7 bases of the junction left unmatched. The CDR3 region has the DNA TGCAGCGCTGGGACAGGGCCGGGTGAAAAACTGTTTTTT. This codes for CSAGTGPGEKLFF.

J is TRBJ2-3 and V is TRBV29-1, with D uncertain. Trimming left V 6 bases short and J 6 bases short, with 10 bases between. Per the germline V gene, CDR1 is SQVTM and CDR2 is ANQGSEA. The CDR3 extends over 11 amino acids. The CDR3 coding sequence is TGCAGCGTGGCCCCCCTGGATACGCAGTATTTT. It specifies CSVAPLDTQYF.

The gene calls are TRBV12-3 or TRBV12-4 and TRBJ1-5, with D unresolved. The CDR3 runs to 17 residues. Trimming pared 1 base from V and 3 bases from J, leaving 16 bases between. The DNA of the CDR3 is TGTGCCAGCAGTTTAGAGGCCCCCGGGATCCTCAATCAGCCCCAGCATTTT. As protein: CASSLEAPGILNQPQHF.

The chain is built from TRBV3-1 and TRBJ2-7; possible D gene TRBD1, 5 bases. The CDR3 runs 13 residues. The germline V gene has CDR1 LGHDT and CDR2 YNNKEL (reference sequence). V lost 5 bases to trimming and J lost 2 bases, with 10 bases between them. The CDR3 is CASSGAPAYEQYF. The CDR3 bases are TGTGCCAGCAGCGGGGCTCCCGCCTACGAGCAGTACTTC.

The genes are TRBV7-3 and TRBJ2-1, with a tentative D call TRBD2 (5 bases). Germline CDR1 and CDR2: SGHTA and FQGTGA. V was clipped by 4 bases and J by 0 bases, with 16 bases between them. The CDR3 runs to 17 residues. CDR3 nucleotide sequence: TGTGCCAGCAGCTCCGAGGCCAGCGGAAGCTCCTACAATGAGCAGTTCTTC. This encodes CASSSEASGSSYNEQFF. Drawing the rest from reference TRBV7-3 and TRBJ2-1, the complete variable domain is GAGVSQTPSNKVTEKGKYVELRCDPISGHTALYWYRQSLGQGPEFLIYFQGTGAADDSGLPNDRFFAVRPEGSVSTLKIQRTERGDSAVYLCASSSEASGSSYNEQFFGPGTRLTVL.

The chain uses TRBV10-1 and TRBJ2-1, with D possibly TRBD2 on 6 matching bases. There are 15 residues in the CDR3. V was shortened by 3 bases and J by 7 bases, with 16 bases between the two germline ends. Looked up from germline, CDR1 is WNHNN and CDR2 is SYGVQD (reference sequence). The CDR3 sequence is CASSELAGVFNEQFF. The CDR3 DNA follows: TGCGCCAGCAGTGAACTAGCCGGTGTTTTTAATGAGCAGTTCTTC.

J is TRBJ1-5 and V is TRBV19; D not certain. Germline loops: CDR1 LNHDA, CDR2 SQIVND (reference sequence). V was clipped by 5 bases and J by 4 bases, with 9 bases between them. The CDR3 loop spans 13 amino acids. This CDR3 reads CASSGTYNQPQHF. CDR3 nucleotides: TGTGCCAGTAGTGGCACATATAATCAGCCCCAGCATTTT.

This clonotype was detected only once. The V and J genes are TRBV7-9 and TRBJ1-1, with D possibly TRBD1 on 6 matching bases. The V and J ends lost 1 base and 5 bases respectively, with 17 bases between them. The CDR3 is 16 residues long. The germline gives CDR1 SEHNR, CDR2 FQNEAQ (reference sequence). The CDR3 nucleotides are TGTGCCAGCAGCTTAGAGTTGGGCAGGGGTAGGACTGAAGCTTTCTTT. Amino acid sequence: CASSLELGRGRTEAFF. The variable domain in full, with the rest retrieved from reference TRBV7-9 and TRBJ1-1, is DTGVSQNPRHKITKRGQNVTFRCDPISEHNRLYWYRQTLGQGPEFLTYFQNEAQLEKSRLLSDRFSAERPKGSFSTLEIQRTEQGDSAMYLCASSLELGRGRTEAFFGQGTRLTVV.

The genes are TRBV7-8 and TRBJ2-5; weak D call: TRBD2 (5 bases). The CDR3 length is 15 residues. Germline V gene sequence: CDR1 SGHVS, CDR2 FQNEAQ. Trimming cost V 5 bases and J 4 bases, with 17 bases left between them. The chain's CDR3 is CASSRQLGSGETQYF. CDR3 sequence (DNA): TGTGCCAGCAGCCGCCAGCTGGGGAGTGGAGAGACCCAGTACTTC.

V usage is TRBV7-9 and J usage is TRBJ2-1, with 9 bases aligning to TRBD2. Germline CDR1 reads SEHNR; CDR2 reads FQNEAQ (reference sequence). The CDR3 spans 12 residues. This CDR3 reads CASGGLYNEQFF. As DNA, the CDR3 is TGTGCTAGCGGGGGCCTCTACAATGAGCAGTTCTTC.